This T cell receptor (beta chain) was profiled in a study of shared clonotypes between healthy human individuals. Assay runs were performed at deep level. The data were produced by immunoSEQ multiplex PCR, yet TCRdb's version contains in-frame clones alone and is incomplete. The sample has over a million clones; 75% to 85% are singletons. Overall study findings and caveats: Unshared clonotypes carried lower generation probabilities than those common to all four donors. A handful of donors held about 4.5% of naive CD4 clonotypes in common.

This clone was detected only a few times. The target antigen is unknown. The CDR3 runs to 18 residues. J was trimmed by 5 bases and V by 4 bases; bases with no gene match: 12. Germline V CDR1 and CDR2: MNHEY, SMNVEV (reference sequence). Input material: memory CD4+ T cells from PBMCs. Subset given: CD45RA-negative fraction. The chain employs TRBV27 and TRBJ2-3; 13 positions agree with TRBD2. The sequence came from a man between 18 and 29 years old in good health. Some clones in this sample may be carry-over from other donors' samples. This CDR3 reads CASSSPRGTSGNRDTQYF. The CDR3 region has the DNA TGTGCCAGCAGTTCCCCCCGAGGGACTAGCGGGAACCGAGATACGCAGTATTTT.